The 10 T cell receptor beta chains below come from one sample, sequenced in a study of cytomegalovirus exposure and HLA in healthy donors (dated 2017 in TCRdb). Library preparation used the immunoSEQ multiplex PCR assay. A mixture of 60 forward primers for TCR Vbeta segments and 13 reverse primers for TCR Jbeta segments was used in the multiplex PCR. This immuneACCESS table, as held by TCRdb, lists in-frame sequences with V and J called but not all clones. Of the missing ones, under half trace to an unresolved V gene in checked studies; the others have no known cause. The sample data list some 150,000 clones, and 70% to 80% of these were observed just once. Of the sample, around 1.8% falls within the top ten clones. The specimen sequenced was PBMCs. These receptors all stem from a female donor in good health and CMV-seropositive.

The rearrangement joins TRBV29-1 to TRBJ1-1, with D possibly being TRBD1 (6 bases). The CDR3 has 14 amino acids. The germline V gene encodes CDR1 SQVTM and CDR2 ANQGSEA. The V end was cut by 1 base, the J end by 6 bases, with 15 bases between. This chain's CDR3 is CSVEGQGRVAEAFF. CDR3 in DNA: TGCAGCGTTGAAGGTCAGGGGAGAGTTGCTGAAGCTTTCTTT.

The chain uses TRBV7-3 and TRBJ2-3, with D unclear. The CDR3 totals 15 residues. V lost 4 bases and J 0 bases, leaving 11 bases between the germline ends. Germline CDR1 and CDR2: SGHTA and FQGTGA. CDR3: CASSYDGYSTDTQYF. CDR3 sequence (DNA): TGTGCCAGCAGCTACGACGGGTATAGCACAGATACGCAGTATTTT.

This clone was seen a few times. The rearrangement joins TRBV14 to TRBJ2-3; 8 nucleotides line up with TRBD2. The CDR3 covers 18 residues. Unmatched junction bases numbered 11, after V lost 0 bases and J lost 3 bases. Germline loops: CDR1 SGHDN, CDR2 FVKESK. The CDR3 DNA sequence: TGTGCCAGCAGCCAAGATATGGGGTGGCTAGCGGGTACAGATACGCAGTATTTT. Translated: CASSQDMGWLAGTDTQYF.

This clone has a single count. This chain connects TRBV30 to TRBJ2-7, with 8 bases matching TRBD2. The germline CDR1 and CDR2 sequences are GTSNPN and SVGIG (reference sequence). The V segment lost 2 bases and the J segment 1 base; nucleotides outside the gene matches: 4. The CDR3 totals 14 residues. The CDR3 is CAWSTGRASYEQYF. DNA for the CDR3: TGTGCCTGGAGTACCGGGAGGGCTTCCTACGAGCAGTACTTC. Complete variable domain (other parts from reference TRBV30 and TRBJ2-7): SQTIHQWPATLVQPVGSPLSLECTVEGTSNPNLYWYRQAAGRGLQLLFYSVGIGQISSEVPQNLSASRPQDRQFILSSKKLLLSDSGFYLCAWSTGRASYEQYFGPGTRLTVT.

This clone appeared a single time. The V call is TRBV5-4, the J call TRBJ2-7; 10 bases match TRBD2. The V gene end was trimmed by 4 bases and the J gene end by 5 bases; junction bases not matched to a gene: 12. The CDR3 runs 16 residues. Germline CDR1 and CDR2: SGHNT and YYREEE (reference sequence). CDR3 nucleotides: TGTGCCAGCAGCCCACCGGGGAGCGGGAGGGCCCACGAGCAGTACTTC. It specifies CASSPPGSGRAHEQYF.

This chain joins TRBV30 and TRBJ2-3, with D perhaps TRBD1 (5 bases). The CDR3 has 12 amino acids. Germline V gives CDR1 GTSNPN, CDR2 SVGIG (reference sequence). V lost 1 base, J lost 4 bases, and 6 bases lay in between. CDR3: CAWSEQADTQYF. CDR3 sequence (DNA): TGTGCCTGGAGTGAACAGGCAGATACGCAGTATTTT. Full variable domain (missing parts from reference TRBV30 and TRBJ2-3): SQTIHQWPATLVQPVGSPLSLECTVEGTSNPNLYWYRQAAGRGLQLLFYSVGIGQISSEVPQNLSASRPQDRQFILSSKKLLLSDSGFYLCAWSEQADTQYFGPGTRLTVL.

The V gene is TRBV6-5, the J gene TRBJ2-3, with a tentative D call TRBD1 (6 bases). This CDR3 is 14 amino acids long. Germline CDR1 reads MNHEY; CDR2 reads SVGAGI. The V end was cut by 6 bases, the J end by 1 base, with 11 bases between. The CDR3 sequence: CASSKRTGTDTQYF. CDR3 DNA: TGTGCCAGCAGCAAACGGACAGGCACAGATACGCAGTATTTT.

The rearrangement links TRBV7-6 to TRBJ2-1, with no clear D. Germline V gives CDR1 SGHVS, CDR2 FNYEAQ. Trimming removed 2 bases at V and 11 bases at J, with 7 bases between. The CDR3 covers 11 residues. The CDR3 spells CASSLSVQQFF. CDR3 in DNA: TGTGCCAGCAGCTTATCTGTTCAGCAGTTCTTC. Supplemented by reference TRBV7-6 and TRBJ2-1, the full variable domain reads GAGVSQSPRYKVTKRGQDVALRCDPISGHVSLYWYRQALGQGPEFLTYFNYEAQQDKSGLPNDRFSAERPEGSISTLTIQRTEQRDSAMYRCASSLSVQQFFGPGTRLTVL.

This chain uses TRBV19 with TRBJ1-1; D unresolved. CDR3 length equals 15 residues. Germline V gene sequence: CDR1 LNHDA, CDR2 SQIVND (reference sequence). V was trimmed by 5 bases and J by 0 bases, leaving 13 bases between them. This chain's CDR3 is CASSPRGQMNTEAFF. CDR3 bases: TGTGCCAGTAGTCCCCGCGGGCAGATGAACACTGAAGCTTTCTTT.

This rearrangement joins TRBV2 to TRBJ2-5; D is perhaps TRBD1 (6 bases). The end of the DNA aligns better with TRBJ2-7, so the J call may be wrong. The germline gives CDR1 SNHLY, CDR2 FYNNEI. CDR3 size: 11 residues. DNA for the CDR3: TGTGCCAGCTACAGGGCCAACGAGCAGTACTTC. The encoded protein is CASYRANEQYF.